This T cell receptor (beta chain) was documented in a study of regulatory T cells in long-lasting Graves disease. Findings of the study overall: Newly diagnosed Graves' patients exceeded persistent ones in TCR diversity. Sampling was limited to peripheral blood rather than thyroid tissue.

The CDR3 totals 16 residues. Germline CDR1 reads MDHEN; CDR2 reads SYDVKM. As for this clonotype: Its antigen is not known.

Construction of the TCR beta libraries employed iRepertoire HTBI primers in conjunction with Arm-PCR of CDR3 regions. TCRdb used MiXCR to reprocess the multiplex PCR reads, holding one entry per CDR3 protein. The repertoire includes a few hundred thousand distinct CDR3 sequences, 20% to 30% of them detected once, and about a quarter sits in the top ten. Regarding time point: persistent/refractory GD, antithyroid drugs over 5 years with positive TRAb. PBMC RNA was the source of the TCR library. Patients were enrolled at an endocrinology department in Xi'an, China. The source material was peripheral blood mononuclear cells (PBMCs), sampled when the disease was refractory, from a patient treated with antithyroid drugs. This rearrangement joins TRBV28 to TRBJ2-5; the D gene could be TRBD1 or TRBD2 (5 bases each). The DNA end favors TRBJ2-1, so the J call may be wrong. This receptor was identified in a female donor with Graves disease. The CDR3 sequence is CASSSPPGPRRDEQFF. DNA of the CDR3: TGTGCCAGCAGTTCCCCACCGGGACCCCGAAGGGATGAGCAGTTCTTC.